A selection of T cell receptor beta chains follows, all from one sample in a study of cytomegalovirus exposure and HLA in healthy donors. The method was immunoSEQ multiplex PCR; TCRdb's version includes in-frame clones alone and lacks a portion of them. This sample has 150,000 to 200,000 clones, with about 90% found just once. Sample: PBMCs. Receptor source: a boy younger than 10 in good health and CMV-seronegative. The CDR3 runs from the conserved cysteine through the conserved F or W. D genes are given only for firm matches. Size values are once, few and many counts, or a class for expanded clones, and some rows have none.

j_call	v_call	clone_size	d_call	cdr3_aa	cdr3_nt
TRBJ2-1	TRBV12-5	-	TRBD1	CASAPRGRVSDNEQFF	TGTGCTAGTGCCCCCAGGGGGCGCGTTTCGGACAATGAGCAGTTCTTC
TRBJ2-2	TRBV14	-	TRBD2	CASSQGGGRVTGELFF	TGTGCCAGCAGCCAAGGTGGCGGGAGGGTGACCGGGGAGCTGTTTTTT
TRBJ1-5	TRBV27	-	TRBD1	CASSLSRGRQPQHF	TGTGCCAGCAGTTTATCCAGGGGGCGTCAGCCCCAGCATTTT
TRBJ1-2	TRBV11-1	once	-	CASSSKTRGVPYGYTF	TGTGCCAGCAGCTCTAAGACCCGAGGAGTGCCTTATGGCTACACCTTC
TRBJ1-1	TRBV6-5	-	TRBD1	CASMGNRGRLEAFF	TGTGCCAGCATGGGGAACAGGGGGCGACTTGAAGCTTTCTTT
TRBJ2-3	TRBV2	once	TRBD2	CASSGIDLTSGGGYTQYF	TGTGCCAGCAGCGGAATAGATTTGACTAGCGGGGGAGGATATACGCAGTATTTT
TRBJ1-2	TRBV29-1	-	TRBD1	CSVGPLRTGVGYTF	TGCAGCGTTGGACCGTTGCGGACAGGGGTTGGCTACACCTTC
TRBJ2-7	TRBV9	-	-	CASSVGSTGSSYEQYF	TGTGCCAGCAGCGTAGGGTCAACAGGGAGCTCCTACGAGCAGTACTTC
TRBJ2-1	TRBV5-4	-	TRBD2	CASRPPGLAGNGSYNEQFF	TGTGCCAGCCGACCCCCGGGACTAGCGGGAAACGGGTCCTACAATGAGCAGTTCTTC
TRBJ1-2	TRBV6-5	-	-	CASSSGGRQYNYGYTF	TGTGCCAGCAGTTCCGGTGGAAGACAGTACAACTATGGCTACACCTTC
TRBJ2-1	TRBV10-1	-	-	CASSEGGGPHNEQFF	TGCGCCAGCAGTGAGGGCGGAGGGCCCCACAATGAGCAGTTCTTC
TRBJ2-5	TRBV6-1	few	TRBD1	CASSTGDRGQETQYF	TGTGCCAGCAGTACCGGGGACAGGGGGCAAGAGACCCAGTACTTC
TRBJ2-3	TRBV27	-	-	CASSPRGDTQYF	TGTGCCAGCAGCCCCCGGGGAGATACGCAGTATTTT
TRBJ1-4	TRBV28	-	-	CASSPPGRKLFF	TGTGCCAGCAGTCCTCCCGGGAGGAAACTGTTTTTT
TRBJ1-6	TRBV27	-	TRBD1	CASSTGTGNSPLHF	TGTGCCAGCAGTACCGGGACAGGGAATTCACCCCTCCACTTT
TRBJ1-2	TRBV29-1	-	-	CSGGGDQGYTF	TGCAGCGGGGGGGGAGACCAGGGCTACACCTTC
TRBJ1-5	TRBV19	-	-	CASSVFNQPQHF	TGTGCCAGTTCGGTGTTCAATCAGCCCCAGCATTTT
TRBJ2-2	TRBV28	-	TRBD2	CASSFFYLAGGLGPGELFF	TGTGCCAGCAGTTTTTTTTACCTAGCGGGAGGGCTAGGGCCCGGGGAGCTGTTTTTT
TRBJ2-7	TRBV27	-	-	CASSLDGAYEQYF	TGTGCCAGCAGTTTGGACGGGGCCTACGAGCAGTACTTC
TRBJ1-3	TRBV4-1	-	TRBD1	CASSQPPGQLSSGNTIYF	TGCGCCAGCAGCCAACCACCGGGACAGCTAAGCTCTGGAAACACCATATATTTT
TRBJ2-5	TRBV2	-	-	CASRDDSETQYF	TGTGCCAGCAGAGATGACTCGGAGACCCAGTACTTC
TRBJ2-5	TRBV6-5	once	TRBD2	CASSYGGRAAETQYF	TGTGCCAGCAGTTACGGGGGGAGGGCGGCAGAGACCCAGTACTTC
TRBJ1-1	TRBV28	-	-	CASSKSVVTEAFF	TGTGCCAGCAGTAAAAGTGTAGTGACTGAAGCTTTCTTT